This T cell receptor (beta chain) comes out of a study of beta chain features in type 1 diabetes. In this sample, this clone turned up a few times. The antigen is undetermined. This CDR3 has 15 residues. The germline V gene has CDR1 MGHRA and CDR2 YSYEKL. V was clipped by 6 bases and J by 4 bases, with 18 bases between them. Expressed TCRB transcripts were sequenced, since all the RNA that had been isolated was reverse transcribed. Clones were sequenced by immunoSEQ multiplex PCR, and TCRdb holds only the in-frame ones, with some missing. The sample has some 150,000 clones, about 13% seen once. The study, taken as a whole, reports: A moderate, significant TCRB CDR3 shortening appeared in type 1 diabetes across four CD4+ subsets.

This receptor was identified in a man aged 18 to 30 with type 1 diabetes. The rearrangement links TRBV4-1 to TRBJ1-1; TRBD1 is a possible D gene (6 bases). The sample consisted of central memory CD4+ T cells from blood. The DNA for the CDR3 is TGCGCCAGCAGGGTTCGGGCGGGGGCGCGCACTGAAGCTTTCTTT. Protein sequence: CASRVRAGARTEAFF.